This is a list of T cell receptor beta chains from one sample in a study of T cell changes during pregnancy in multiple sclerosis. Method: immunoSEQ multiplex PCR; TCRdb's copy keeps in-frame clones and lacks some. The repertoire consists of fewer than 12,000 clones, with around 88% occurring once and the leading ten covering roughly 5%. The source material was CD8+ T cells from peripheral blood mononuclear cells, sampled in the first trimester of pregnancy. The receptors were gathered from a female donor in good health, enrolled as a control in a pregnancy study. The CDR3 runs from the conserved cysteine through the conserved F or W. Each record gives: D gene, V gene, J gene, clone size, CDR3 protein, CDR3 DNA. The D gene is left open where the match is weak. Rows may omit the clone size; those that give it use once, few, many or a size class.

>NA|TRBV6-1|TRBJ1-4|once
CASSEGWGREKLFF
TGTGCCAGCAGTGAGGGCTGGGGCAGGGAAAAACTGTTTTTT
>TRBD1|TRBV11-1|TRBJ1-2|NA
CASSPDRRYGYTF
TGTGCCAGCAGCCCGGACAGGAGGTATGGCTACACCTTC
>TRBD1|TRBV29-1|TRBJ2-2|once
CSVAGTAGTGELFF
TGCAGCGTGGCCGGGACAGCCGGAACCGGGGAGCTGTTTTTT
>TRBD2|TRBV27|TRBJ2-7|NA
CASSLPGGEEYF
TGTGCCAGCAGTTTACCGGGGGGAGAGGAGTACTTC
>NA|TRBV7-9|TRBJ1-1|NA
CASSSPQGMNTEAFF
TGTGCCAGCAGCTCACCCCAGGGGATGAACACTGAAGCTTTCTTT
>NA|TRBV21-1|TRBJ2-5|NA
CASKEGAMPHQETQYF
TGTGCCAGCAAGGAAGGAGCCATGCCTCATCAAGAGACCCAGTACTTC
>TRBD2|TRBV6-4|TRBJ2-3|few
CASSESVSGGTDTQYF
TGTGCCAGCAGTGAATCGGTTAGCGGGGGCACAGATACGCAGTATTTT
>TRBD1|TRBV19|TRBJ2-7|NA
CASSIRDRKPYEQYF
TGTGCCAGTAGTATCCGGGACAGGAAGCCCTACGAGCAGTACTTC
>NA|TRBV9|TRBJ1-1|NA
CASSVGSGNTEAFF
TGTGCCAGCAGCGTAGGGTCAGGGAACACTGAAGCTTTCTTT
>NA|TRBV29-1|TRBJ2-1|NA
CSVLIQGNEQFF
TGCAGCGTCCTCATTCAGGGGAATGAGCAGTTCTTC
>NA|TRBV5-1|TRBJ2-2|NA
CASYGGRGGRPLYTGELFF
TGCGCCAGCTATGGAGGGAGGGGGGGCCGCCCCCTGTACACCGGGGAGCTGTTTTTT
>NA|TRBV30|TRBJ1-4|NA
CALITEGEKLFF
TGTGCCCTAATTACCGAGGGAGAAAAACTGTTTTTT
>TRBD1|TRBV5-1|TRBJ1-1|once
CASSLSQGWNTEAFF
TGCGCCAGCAGCTTATCACAGGGGTGGAACACTGAAGCTTTCTTT
>TRBD1|TRBV5-4|TRBJ1-1|once
CASSPPGQGAMNTEAFF
TGTGCCAGCAGTCCACCGGGACAGGGGGCCATGAACACTGAAGCTTTCTTT
>TRBD2|TRBV14|TRBJ2-2|NA
CASSQKDRGVNTGELFF
TGTGCCAGCAGCCAAAAAGACCGGGGGGTCAACACCGGGGAGCTGTTTTTT
>NA|TRBV5-6|TRBJ1-5|NA
CASSPGGGKQPQHF
TGTGCCAGCAGCCCCGGGGGAGGGAAACAGCCCCAGCATTTT
>TRBD2|TRBV6-1|TRBJ2-5|NA
CASSDGTSFETQYF
TGTGCCAGCAGTGATGGGACTAGCTTTGAGACCCAGTACTTC
>NA|TRBV9|TRBJ2-2|NA
CASQGTNTGELFF
TGTGCCAGCCAGGGGACGAACACCGGGGAGCTGTTTTTT
>TRBD1|TRBV4-3|TRBJ1-2|once
CASSQYRGNYGYTF
TGCGCCAGCAGCCAATACAGGGGAAACTATGGCTACACCTTC
>NA|TRBV4-2|TRBJ2-2|NA
CASSQERTGELFF
TGTGCCAGCAGCCAAGAGAGGACCGGGGAGCTGTTTTTT
>NA|TRBV6-1|TRBJ2-6|few
CASSEGGAGANVLTF
TGTGCCAGCAGTGAAGGGGGCGCTGGGGCCAACGTCCTGACTTTC
>NA|TRBV27|TRBJ2-2|NA
CASSFGGRELFF
TGTGCCAGCAGTTTTGGGGGGAGGGAGCTGTTTTTT
>TRBD2|TRBV30|TRBJ2-5|NA
CAWCDGRGADETQYF
TGTGCCTGGTGTGATGGGCGGGGGGCCGATGAGACCCAGTACTTC
>NA|TRBV9|TRBJ1-1|NA
CASSLTEMNTEAFF
TGTGCCAGCAGTCTCACAGAGATGAACACTGAAGCTTTCTTT
>TRBD1|TRBV19|TRBJ1-2|NA
CASSIQGQGNGYTF
TGTGCCAGTAGTATACAGGGACAGGGAAATGGCTACACCTTC
>TRBD1|TRBV19|TRBJ2-7|NA
CASSMTGGTYEQYF
TGTGCCAGTAGTATGACAGGGGGCACGTACGAGCAGTACTTC
>TRBD1|TRBV29-1|TRBJ2-2|NA
CSVEDLETGVTGELFF
TGCAGCGTTGAAGATTTAGAGACAGGGGTAACCGGGGAGCTGTTTTTT
>NA|TRBV9|TRBJ2-6|NA
CASSPEVSGANVLTF
TGTGCCAGCAGCCCAGAGGTCTCTGGGGCCAACGTCCTGACTTTC
>NA|TRBV9|TRBJ2-1|NA
CASSAQEGPDRNEQFF
TGTGCCAGCAGCGCCCAGGAGGGACCGGACAGGAATGAGCAGTTCTTC
>NA|TRBV7-9|TRBJ2-1|NA
CASSLGGSYNEQFF
TGTGCCAGCAGCTTAGGAGGCAGCTACAATGAGCAGTTCTTC